These 6 T cell receptor beta chains came from one sample sequenced in a study of blood T cell repertoires in COVID-19. The data were produced by immunoSEQ multiplex PCR, yet TCRdb's version contains in-frame clones alone and is incomplete. This sample yields fewer than 350,000 clones, of which approximately 92% are seen a single time; approximately 7.5% belongs to the top ten. Sequencing input: peripheral blood. These receptor sequences come from a woman aged 25 to 39 with COVID-19, enrolled during active disease.

The rearrangement links TRBV14 to TRBJ1-3; D is perhaps TRBD1 (6 bases). The V end was cut by 3 bases, the J end by 0 bases, with 12 bases between. The germline V gene encodes CDR1 SGHDN and CDR2 FVKESK. CDR3 length equals 16 residues. The CDR3 DNA reads as TGTGCCAGCAGCCAGTTGACAGGCCGCTCTGGAAACACCATATATTTT. It yields the protein CASSQLTGRSGNTIYF.

The rearrangement links TRBV2 to TRBJ1-5, with a tentative D call TRBD1 (5 bases). Germline CDR1 is SNHLY and CDR2 is FYNNEI. With 8 bases removed from V and 6 bases from J, the gap between germline ends came to 11 bases. The CDR3 totals 12 residues. Written as DNA, the CDR3 is TGTGCCAGCGGCGGGACCCTTCAGCCCCAGCATTTT. As protein: CASGGTLQPQHF.

The chain recombines TRBV5-1 with TRBJ1-1; possible D gene TRBD1, 6 bases. The CDR3 has 15 residues. CDR1 and CDR2 (germline): SGHRS, YFSETQ. Deletions cut 4 bases from V and 3 bases from J, with 16 bases between. CDR3 in amino acids: CASSPLQGWDTEAFF. In DNA form, the CDR3 reads TGCGCCAGCAGCCCGCTACAGGGTTGGGACACTGAAGCTTTCTTT.

The chain carries TRBV20-1 and TRBJ2-7; TRBD2 is a possible D gene (6 bases). The germline V gene has CDR1 DFQATT and CDR2 SNEGSKA (reference sequence). The CDR3 is 10 amino acids. The V gene lost 6 bases and the J gene lost 6 bases, with 9 bases spanning the gap. CDR3 sequence reads: CSAISGEQYF. CDR3 in DNA: TGCAGTGCCATTAGCGGCGAGCAGTACTTC.

The chain carries TRBV24-1 and TRBJ1-3, with a possible D match to TRBD1 (6 bases). This CDR3 has 15 residues. Trimming left V 4 bases short and J 2 bases short, with 11 bases between. Germline CDR1 reads KGHDR; CDR2 reads SFDVKD. For the CDR3, the DNA is TGTGCCACCAGTGACCCAACAGGGCCTGGAAACACCATATATTTT. It codes for CATSDPTGPGNTIYF.

The V and J genes are TRBV9 and TRBJ2-5; tentative D call: TRBD2 (6 bases). Germline CDR1 reads SGDLS; CDR2 reads YYNGEE. With 0 bases removed from V and 4 bases from J, the gap between germline ends came to 13 bases. The CDR3 spans 15 residues. CDR3 sequence: CASSVDYGGGETQYF. Written as DNA, the CDR3 is TGTGCCAGCAGCGTAGACTACGGGGGTGGAGAGACCCAGTACTTC.